Below are 7 T cell receptor beta chains sequenced from a single sample in a study of cytomegalovirus exposure and HLA in healthy donors. PCR employed 60 Vbeta and 13 Jbeta primers. Libraries were prepared by immunoSEQ multiplex PCR; TCRdb keeps only in-frame clonotypes and omits some of them. The table lists 200,000 or so clones. Sample: PBMCs. Source of these receptors: a boy younger than 18 in good health and CMV-seronegative.

The J gene is TRBJ1-4, the V gene TRBV7-2, with D perhaps TRBD1 (6 bases). Germline V gene data show CDR1 as SGHTA and CDR2 as FQGNSA. The CDR3 is 18 residues long. V lost 1 base to trimming and J lost 0 bases, with 15 bases between them. In DNA form, the CDR3 reads TGTGCCAGCAGCTTAGATTCGACAGGAACCTCAACTAATGAAAAACTGTTTTTT. It codes for CASSLDSTGTSTNEKLFF.

The chain joins TRBV11-2 to TRBJ1-1; D is ambiguous. The V end lost 5 bases, the J end lost 5 bases, and 15 bases lay between the germline ends. The V gene's germline CDR1 is SGHAT and CDR2 FQNNGV. The CDR3 totals 14 residues. CDR3 sequence reads: CASSKRAPETEAFF. Written as DNA, the CDR3 is TGTGCCAGCAGCAAGAGGGCGCCCGAAACTGAAGCTTTCTTT.

This sequence joins TRBV9 and TRBJ1-6; D might be TRBD1 (6 bases). Trimming pared 0 bases from V and 6 bases from J, leaving 10 bases between. CDR3 length equals 15 residues. Germline loops: CDR1 SGDLS, CDR2 YYNGEE. In nucleotides, the CDR3 is TGTGCCAGCAGCGTAGAGGGACACACTAATTCACCCCTCCACTTT. It is translated as CASSVEGHTNSPLHF.

J is TRBJ1-5 and V is TRBV28, with D possibly being TRBD1 (6 bases). V lost 10 bases and J lost 2, with 18 bases in between. This CDR3 spans 15 amino acids. Germline CDR1 and CDR2: MDHEN and SYDVKM. CDR3 sequence reads: CANSLGGAGNQPQHF. Written as DNA, the CDR3 is TGTGCCAACAGCTTAGGGGGGGCCGGCAATCAGCCCCAGCATTTT.

V gene TRBV25-1 combines with J gene TRBJ2-7; D gene uncertain. This CDR3 comprises 13 residues. Germline V gene sequence: CDR1 MGHDK, CDR2 SYGVNS. The V end lost 2 bases, the J end lost 3 bases, and 8 bases lay between the germline ends. CDR3: CASSEGHNYEQYF. The CDR3 DNA reads TGTGCCAGCAGTGAAGGTCACAACTACGAGCAGTACTTC.

V and J are TRBV11-2 and TRBJ2-1; 11 nucleotides line up with TRBD2. V was clipped by 5 bases and J by 9 bases; unmatched bases: 15. Germline assignment: CDR1 SGHAT and CDR2 FQNNGV. The CDR3 covers 17 residues. This CDR3 is CASSPEALAGGLGEQFF. The CDR3 DNA sequence: TGTGCCAGCAGCCCTGAGGCTCTAGCGGGGGGATTGGGTGAGCAGTTCTTC. The full variable domain, in which reference TRBV11-2 and TRBJ2-1 provide the parts outside the CDR3, is EAGVAQSPRYKIIEKRQSVAFWCNPISGHATLYWYQQILGQGPKLLIQFQNNGVVDDSQLPKDRFSAERLKGVDSTLKIQPAKLEDSAVYLCASSPEALAGGLGEQFFGPGTRLTVL.

Of note for this clone: A read error is likely, as this CDR3 ends without the conserved phenylalanine or tryptophan. The chain is built from TRBV9 and TRBJ2-7, with 14 bases lining up with TRBD2. V gave up 3 bases and J gave up 4 bases; unmatched junction bases: 6. This CDR3 is built from 16 residues. Germline V gene data show CDR1 as SGDLS and CDR2 as YYNGEE. In DNA, the CDR3 is TGTGCCAGCAGCGCATCGGGACTAGCGGGGGAATACGAGCAGTACCTC. Translated, it gives CASSASGLAGEYEQYL.